Presented here are 15 T cell receptor beta chains from one specimen sequenced in a study of blood T cell repertoires in COVID-19 (dated by TCRdb to the early 2020s). Libraries were prepared through the immunoSEQ multiplex PCR assay. Here the immuneACCESS table is served through TCRdb, limited to in-frame sequences with V and J called. Missing clones are a known gap in these copies; in checked studies unresolved V genes cover under half, and the rest lacks a known reason. Counted in this sample were about 400,000 clones; 85% to 90% of them appeared once. 1.7% of the sample rests with the top ten. Sequenced: PBMCs or T cells enriched from blood (not recorded which). The source is a woman under 40 who had recovered from COVID-19.

This clone was observed a single time. The chain joins TRBV5-1 to TRBJ2-7, with TRBD1 matching over 10 bases. Trimming at V came to 2 bases and at J to 6 bases, leaving 14 bases not matched to a gene. CDR3 length equals 17 residues. Looked up from germline, CDR1 is SGHRS and CDR2 is YFSETQ. Here the CDR3 DNA reads TGCGCCAGCAGCTTACCACGATCACCCGGGACAGGGGTCGAGCAGTACTTC. Protein product: CASSLPRSPGTGVEQYF.

The chain has TRBV24-1 and TRBJ2-3, with D unresolved. Trimming left V 7 bases short and J 0 bases short, with 13 bases between. This CDR3 spans 15 amino acids. The germline V gene has CDR1 KGHDR and CDR2 SFDVKD. The CDR3 DNA is TGTGCCACCAGCGGAGCATTTCCTAGCACAGATACGCAGTATTTT. It encodes CATSGAFPSTDTQYF.

The rearrangement links TRBV9 to TRBJ1-1; D perhaps matches TRBD1 (5 bases). In germline, CDR1 is SGDLS, CDR2 YYNGEE. V was trimmed by 4 bases and J by 7 bases, leaving 11 bases between them. There are 12 residues in the CDR3. CDR3 coding DNA: TGTGCCAGCAGCCCGACAGAAAGTGAAGCTTTCTTT. It encodes CASSPTESEAFF.

This chain's CDR3 is CASRLADVYNEQFF. The CDR3, as DNA: TGTGCCAGCAGGCTAGCGGATGTGTACAATGAGCAGTTCTTC. The V gene is TRBV2, the J gene TRBJ2-1; TRBD2 matches 7 bases. V dropped 6 bases and J dropped 4; count of bases not matched to a gene: 6. This CDR3 contains 14 residues. The germline CDR1 and CDR2 sequences are SNHLY and FYNNEI.

This chain connects TRBV4-2 to TRBJ2-7, with 8 bases lining up with TRBD1. The CDR3 loop spans 13 amino acids. Looked up from germline, CDR1 is LGHNA and CDR2 is YNFKEQ. V shed 3 bases, J shed 7 bases, and the junction held 5 bases outside the gene matches. The CDR3, as DNA: TGTGCCAGCAGCCAGAAACAGGGGGGAGAGCAGTACTTC. It specifies CASSQKQGGEQYF.

This clone was observed at least ten times. The V gene is TRBV2, the J gene TRBJ2-7, with TRBD1 identical over 8 bases. This CDR3 is 14 amino acids long. V shed 5 bases, J shed 2 bases, and the junction held 5 bases outside the gene matches. Germline V CDR1 and CDR2: SNHLY, FYNNEI. The CDR3 protein is CASSYGTGPYEQYF. CDR3 nucleotide sequence: TGTGCCAGCAGTTACGGGACAGGACCCTACGAGCAGTACTTC.

This clone appeared once. The genes are TRBV9 and TRBJ1-2, with TRBD1 as a possible D gene (6 bases). Germline loops: CDR1 SGDLS, CDR2 YYNGEE. The CDR3 contains 15 residues. V was clipped by 0 bases and J by 4 bases, with 13 bases between them. CDR3 region: CASSVGGGRGYGYTF. For the CDR3, the DNA is TGTGCCAGCAGCGTAGGCGGGGGCAGGGGCTATGGCTACACCTTC.

V gene TRBV6-1 combines with J gene TRBJ1-6, with 9 bases matching TRBD1. The ends lost 0 bases at V and 2 bases at J; junction bases unmatched: 2. The length of the CDR3 is 17 residues. Germline-derived CDR1 and CDR2 are MNHNS and SASEGT. Here the CDR3 reads CASSEATGGPYNSPLHF. CDR3 nucleotides: TGTGCCAGCAGTGAAGCGACAGGGGGGCCCTATAATTCACCCCTCCACTTT.

This clone was seen a single time. The chain joins TRBV23-1 to TRBJ2-7; no clear D. TRBV23-1 is sorted into the ORF group, with uncertain function. The length of the CDR3 is 12 residues. The V and J ends lost 2 bases and 3 bases respectively, with 5 bases between them. CDR3 bases: TGCGCCAGCAGTCAAACGGGCTACGAGCAGTACTTC. The encoded protein is CASSQTGYEQYF.

This clone was recorded a few times. The chain employs TRBV14 and TRBJ2-7; TRBD2 is a possible D gene (6 bases). V gave up 2 bases and J gave up 7 bases, with 9 bases separating them. Germline CDR1 is SGHDN and CDR2 is FVKESK. The CDR3 consists of 12 residues. In DNA form, the CDR3 reads TGTGCCAGCAGCCAAAGGGGAGGAGAGCAGTACTTC. Its protein product is CASSQRGGEQYF.

The V gene is TRBV6-5, the J gene TRBJ2-7; TRBD1 is a possible D gene (6 bases). Germline V gene sequence: CDR1 MNHEY, CDR2 SVGAGI. This CDR3 is 14 amino acids long. V lost 6 bases and J 0 bases, leaving 12 bases between the germline ends. CDR3 in amino acids: CASRHNRVSYEQYF. DNA of the CDR3: TGTGCCAGCAGGCATAACAGGGTCTCCTACGAGCAGTACTTC.

This clone came up a few times. CDR3 coding DNA: TGTGCTAGTGGCGGTCTGAGCTCTGGAAACACCATATATTTT. Amino acids: CASGGLSSGNTIYF. This chain links TRBV12-5 with TRBJ1-3, with D uncertain. The CDR3 is made up of 14 amino acids. V was trimmed by 6 bases and J by 0 bases, leaving 9 bases between them. From germline, CDR1 is LGHNT and CDR2 FRNRAP.

This clone was observed once. The genes are TRBV18 and TRBJ2-7; 11 nucleotides agree with TRBD1. This CDR3 spans 13 amino acids. V was clipped by 6 bases and J by 5 bases; unmatched bases: 3. The germline V gene encodes CDR1 KGHSH and CDR2 LQKENI. DNA for the CDR3: TGTGCCAGCTCGTGGACAGGGGGCGACGAGCAGTACTTC. It encodes CASSWTGGDEQYF.

This CDR3 reads CAWSKTGGAADEAFF. The CDR3 coding sequence is TGTGCCTGGAGTAAGACAGGGGGTGCTGCCGATGAAGCTTTCTTT. This chain uses TRBV30 with TRBJ1-1; 9 positions match TRBD1. J was trimmed by 7 bases and V by 2 bases; bases with no gene match: 11. The CDR3 extends over 15 amino acids. Germline V CDR1 and CDR2: GTSNPN, SVGIG (reference sequence).

The chain has TRBV5-8 and TRBJ1-5; D not resolved. Trimming shortened V by 0 bases and J by 1 base, and 14 bases separated the two germline ends. The length of the CDR3 is 17 residues. CDR1 is SGHTS and CDR2 is YDEGEE in the germline V gene. For the CDR3, the DNA is TGTGCCAGCAGCTTGGGGAGACCAGCGGTGAGCAATCAGCCCCAGCATTTT. Its translation: CASSLGRPAVSNQPQHF. The full variable domain, with the rest looked up from reference TRBV5-8 and TRBJ1-5, is EAGVTQSPTHLIKTRGQQATLRCSPISGHTSVYWYQQALGLGLQFLLWYDEGEERNRGNFPPRFSGRQFPNYSSELNVNALELEDSALYLCASSLGRPAVSNQPQHFGDGTRLSIL.